This T cell receptor (beta chain) was profiled in a study of neurological immune-mediated disorders. One entry per CDR3 protein results from TCRdb running MiXCR on the 5' RACE reads. The profile covers tens of thousands of distinct CDR3 sequences, with 3.5% to 5.5% appearing a single time and around 5.7% taken by the ten largest. In this sample, this clonotype turned up many times. Trimming took 4 bases from V and 4 from J, leaving 17 bases between them. Germline V gene sequence: CDR1 SGHTA, CDR2 FQGNSA. The CDR3 spans 16 residues. The clonotype was recovered from a woman between 55 and 75 years old with multiple sclerosis. The genes are TRBV7-2 and TRBJ2-1; D perhaps matches TRBD2 (5 bases). The sample was PBMCs. CDR3 nucleotides: TGTGCCAGCAGCTCCCTGAGGGTGTTGCGTTACAATGAGCAGTTCTTC. Protein sequence: CASSSLRVLRYNEQFF.